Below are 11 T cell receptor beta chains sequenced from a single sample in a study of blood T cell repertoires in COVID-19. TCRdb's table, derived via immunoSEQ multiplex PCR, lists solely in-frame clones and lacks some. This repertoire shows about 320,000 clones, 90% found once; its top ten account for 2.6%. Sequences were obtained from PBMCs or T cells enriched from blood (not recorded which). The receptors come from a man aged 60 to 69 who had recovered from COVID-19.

In nucleotides, the CDR3 is TGTGCCAGCAGAGGGGACAGAGGGAACACTGAAGCTTTCTTT. It encodes CASRGDRGNTEAFF. The chain combines TRBV9 with TRBJ1-1; TRBD1 matches 7 bases. Germline lookup yields CDR1 SGDLS and CDR2 YYNGEE. V dropped 5 bases and J dropped 1; count of bases not matched to a gene: 5. This CDR3 spans 14 amino acids.

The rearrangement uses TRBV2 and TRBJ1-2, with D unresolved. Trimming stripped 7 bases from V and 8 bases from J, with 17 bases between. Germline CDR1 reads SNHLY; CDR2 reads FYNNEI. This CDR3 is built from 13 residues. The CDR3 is CASTKREGDGYTF. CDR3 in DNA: TGTGCCAGCACTAAGAGAGAGGGTGACGGCTACACCTTC.

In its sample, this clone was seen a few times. The CDR3 protein is CASSPDRLGANTEAFF. CDR3 nucleotide sequence: TGTGCCAGCTCACCAGACAGGCTTGGGGCAAACACTGAAGCTTTCTTT. This chain uses TRBV18 with TRBJ1-1; TRBD1 might be the D (6 bases). Germline values: CDR1 KGHSH, CDR2 LQKENI. V lost 2 bases and J 2 bases, leaving 15 bases between the germline ends. CDR3 size: 16 residues.

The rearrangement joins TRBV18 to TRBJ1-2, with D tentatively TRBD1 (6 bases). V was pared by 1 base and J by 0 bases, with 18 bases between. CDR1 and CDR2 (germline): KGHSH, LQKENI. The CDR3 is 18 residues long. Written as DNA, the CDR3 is TGTGCCAGCTCACCACAGGCGGGGGGCGCTCCGACTAACTATGGCTACACCTTC. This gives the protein CASSPQAGGAPTNYGYTF.

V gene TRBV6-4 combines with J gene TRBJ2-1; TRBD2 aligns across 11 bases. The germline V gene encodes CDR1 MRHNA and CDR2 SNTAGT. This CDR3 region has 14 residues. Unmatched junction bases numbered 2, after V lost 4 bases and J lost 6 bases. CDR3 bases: TGTGCCAGCAGTGGTAGCGGGAGGGCCAATGAGCAGTTCTTC. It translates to CASSGSGRANEQFF.

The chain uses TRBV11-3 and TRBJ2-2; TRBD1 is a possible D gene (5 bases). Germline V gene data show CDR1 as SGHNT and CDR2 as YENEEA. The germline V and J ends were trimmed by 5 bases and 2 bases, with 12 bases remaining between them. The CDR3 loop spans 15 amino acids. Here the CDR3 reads CASSPRTLNTGELFF. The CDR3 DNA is TGTGCCAGCAGCCCTCGGACACTAAACACCGGGGAGCTGTTTTTT.

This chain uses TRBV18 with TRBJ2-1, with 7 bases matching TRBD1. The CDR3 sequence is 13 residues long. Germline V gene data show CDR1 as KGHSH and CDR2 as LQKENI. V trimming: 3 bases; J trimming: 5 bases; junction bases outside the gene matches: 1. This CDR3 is CASSPGQHNEQFF. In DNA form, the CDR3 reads TGTGCCAGCTCACCGGGACAGCACAATGAGCAGTTCTTC. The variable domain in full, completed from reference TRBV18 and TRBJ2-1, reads NAGVMQNPRHLVRRRGQEARLRCSPMKGHSHVYWYRQLPEEGLKFMVYLQKENIIDESGMPKERFSAEFPKEGPSILRIQQVVRGDSAAYFCASSPGQHNEQFFGPGTRLTVL.

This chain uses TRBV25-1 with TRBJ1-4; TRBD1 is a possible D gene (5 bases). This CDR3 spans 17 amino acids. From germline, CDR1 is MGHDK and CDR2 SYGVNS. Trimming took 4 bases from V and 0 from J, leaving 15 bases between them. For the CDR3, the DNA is TGTGCCAGCAGTGGGGGGGTACAGATTGCAACTAATGAAAAACTGTTTTTT. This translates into CASSGGVQIATNEKLFF.

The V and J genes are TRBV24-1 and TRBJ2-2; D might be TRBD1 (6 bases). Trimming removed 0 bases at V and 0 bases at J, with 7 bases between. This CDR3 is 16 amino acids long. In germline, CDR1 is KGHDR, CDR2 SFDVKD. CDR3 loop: CATSDLPGANTGELFF. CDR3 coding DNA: TGTGCCACCAGTGATTTGCCAGGGGCGAACACCGGGGAGCTGTTTTTT.

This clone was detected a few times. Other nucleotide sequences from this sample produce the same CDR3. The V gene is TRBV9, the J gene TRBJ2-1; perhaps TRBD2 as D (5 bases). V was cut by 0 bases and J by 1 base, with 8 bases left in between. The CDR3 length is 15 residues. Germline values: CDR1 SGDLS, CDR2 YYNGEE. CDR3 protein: CASSVAGGSYNEQFF. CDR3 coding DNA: TGTGCCAGCAGCGTAGCTGGAGGTTCCTACAATGAGCAGTTCTTC. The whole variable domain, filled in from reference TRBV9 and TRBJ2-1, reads DSGVTQTPKHLITATGQRVTLRCSPRSGDLSVYWYQQSLDQGLQFLIQYYNGEERAKGNILERFSAQQFPDLHSELNLSSLELGDSALYFCASSVAGGSYNEQFFGPGTRLTVL.

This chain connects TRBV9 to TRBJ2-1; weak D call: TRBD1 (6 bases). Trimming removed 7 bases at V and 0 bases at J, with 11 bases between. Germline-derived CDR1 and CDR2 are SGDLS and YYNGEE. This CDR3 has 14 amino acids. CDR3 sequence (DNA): TGTGCCAGCGGGGGCTGGAGCTCCTACAATGAGCAGTTCTTC. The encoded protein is CASGGWSSYNEQFF. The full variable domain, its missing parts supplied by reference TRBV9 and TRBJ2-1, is DSGVTQTPKHLITATGQRVTLRCSPRSGDLSVYWYQQSLDQGLQFLIQYYNGEERAKGNILERFSAQQFPDLHSELNLSSLELGDSALYFCASGGWSSYNEQFFGPGTRLTVL.